Following are 9 T cell receptor beta chains from one sample sequenced in a study of cytomegalovirus exposure and HLA in healthy donors. The primer mix had 60 Vbeta and 13 Jbeta primers. Produced via immunoSEQ multiplex PCR; TCRdb's table is partial and in-frame only. The repertoire has 150,000 to 200,000 clones, more than 75% of them found once; the top ten carry about 1.4%. The sequencing input was PBMCs. The receptors were gathered from a woman between 50 and 59 years old in good health and CMV-seronegative.

This clone was observed a handful of times. This rearrangement joins TRBV7-2 to TRBJ1-1; TRBD1 is a possible D gene (5 bases). Germline V lookup: CDR1 SGHTA, CDR2 FQGNSA. V lost 4 bases and J lost 10, with 19 bases in between. The CDR3 is 14 residues long. The CDR3, as DNA: TGTGCCAGCAGCTCTGGTACAGGTTCTTCCCCAGCTTTCTTT. The encoded protein is CASSSGTGSSPAFF.

The table lists this clone with a few counts. This sequence joins TRBV6-5 and TRBJ1-5, with D maybe TRBD1 (6 bases). Germline-derived CDR1 and CDR2 are MNHEY and SVGAGI. This CDR3 has 14 residues. Trimming took 6 bases from V and 0 from J, leaving 9 bases between them. The CDR3 here is CASSGQNSNQPQHF. The CDR3 DNA sequence: TGTGCCAGCAGCGGACAGAATAGCAATCAGCCCCAGCATTTT.

The chain joins TRBV6-1 to TRBJ2-5, with 7 bases identical to TRBD1. Germline lookup yields CDR1 MNHNS and CDR2 SASEGT. CDR3 length: 13 amino acids. Germline trimming cut 5 bases from V and 5 bases from J; bases unmatched to any gene: 5. The CDR3 is CASSRQGWETQYF. The CDR3 DNA sequence: TGTGCCAGCAGTAGACAGGGTTGGGAGACCCAGTACTTC.

This clone appeared once. This rearrangement joins TRBV5-1 to TRBJ2-7, with a tentative D call TRBD1 (6 bases). Germline V gene data show CDR1 as SGHRS and CDR2 as YFSETQ. V shed 1 base and J shed 0 bases, with 11 bases lying between them. The CDR3 sequence is 15 residues long. DNA for the CDR3: TGCGCCAGCAGCTTGACAGGGCAAAGCTCCTACGAGCAGTACTTC. It specifies CASSLTGQSSYEQYF. Drawing the rest from reference TRBV5-1 and TRBJ2-7, the complete variable domain is KAGVTQTPRYLIKTRGQQVTLSCSPISGHRSVSWYQQTPGQGLQFLFEYFSETQRNKGNFPGRFSGRQFSNSRSEMNVSTLELGDSALYLCASSLTGQSSYEQYFGPGTRLTVT.

The chain is built from TRBV6-5 and TRBJ1-4, with D perhaps matching TRBD1 (6 bases). V lost 4 bases and J 4 bases, leaving 16 bases between the germline ends. The germline V gene has CDR1 MNHEY and CDR2 SVGAGI. This CDR3 is 16 amino acids long. In DNA, the CDR3 is TGTGCCAGCAGTTTGCTGACAGGCCCCGTTAATGAAAAACTGTTTTTT. The encoded protein is CASSLLTGPVNEKLFF.

This chain connects TRBV11-2 to TRBJ1-1; TRBD1 might be the D (6 bases). Germline values: CDR1 SGHAT, CDR2 FQNNGV. The CDR3 totals 15 residues. Trimming removed 1 base at V and 1 base at J, with 10 bases between. The CDR3 nucleotides are TGTGCCAGCAGCTTAGGGGAGACAGGGAACACTGAAGCTTTCTTT. It translates to CASSLGETGNTEAFF.

The table lists this clone with a few counts. The chain carries TRBV5-6 and TRBJ1-5; 7 bases align to TRBD1. The CDR3 covers 16 residues. V shed 3 bases, J shed 4 bases, and the junction held 10 bases outside the gene matches. CDR1 is SGHDT and CDR2 is YYEEEE in the germline V gene. The CDR3, as DNA: TGTGCCAGCAGCTCACAGATTGGACAGGTTAATCAGCCCCAGCATTTT. This sequence encodes CASSSQIGQVNQPQHF.

The rearrangement links TRBV29-1 to TRBJ2-3; the match to TRBD2 covers 11 bases. The V and J ends lost 3 bases and 2 bases, in that order; junction bases with no gene match: 4. The V gene's germline CDR1 is SQVTM and CDR2 ANQGSEA. The CDR3 runs 15 residues. CDR3 amino acids: CSVETSGMDTDTQYF. The CDR3 DNA sequence: TGCAGCGTTGAGACTAGCGGGATGGACACAGATACGCAGTATTTT.

The chain carries TRBV11-3 and TRBJ2-2, with 7 bases that match TRBD2. V lost 5 bases to trimming and J lost 8 bases; unmatched junction nucleotides: 8. Germline loops: CDR1 SGHNT, CDR2 YENEEA. The CDR3 is 14 amino acids. CDR3 residues: CASSRGLVGGELFF. CDR3 bases: TGTGCCAGCAGCCGAGGACTAGTTGGAGGGGAGCTGTTTTTT.